This is a list of T cell receptor beta chains from one sample in a study of identical twins. From the 5' RACE reads, TCRdb called clonotypes with MiXCR, one entry per CDR3 protein. The profile covers about 890,000 distinct CDR3 sequences, with roughly an eighth appearing a single time and roughly 1.6% taken by the ten largest. The sample also formed part of further work on yellow fever vaccine responses in identical twins.

Input material: PBMCs. The receptor source for this set is a woman aged 18-29 years in good health. The CDR3 runs from the conserved cysteine through the conserved F or W. A D gene is named only where the DNA matches it firmly. Only some rows state a clone size, as once, few, many or a class for expanded clones.

CDR3 protein,CDR3 DNA,D gene,clone size,J gene,V gene
CASSLARPFFNNEQFF,TGTGCCAGCAGCTTAGCCAGGCCCTTCTTTAACAATGAGCAGTTCTTC,.,.,TRBJ2-1,TRBV7-6
CASSYPRQRNNEQFF,TGCGCCAGCAGCTACCCTAGACAGAGAAACAATGAGCAGTTCTTC,.,.,TRBJ2-1,TRBV5-1
CASSIGTVNQPQHF,TGTGCCAGCAGTATAGGGACAGTTAATCAGCCCCAGCATTTT,TRBD1,few,TRBJ1-5,TRBV12-3/TRBV12-4
CASRGQENTGELFF,TGTGCCAGCAGGGGACAGGAAAACACCGGGGAGCTGTTTTTT,TRBD1,.,TRBJ2-2,TRBV2
CASSLISGTGSGNTIYF,TGTGCCAGCAGCTTGATATCCGGGACAGGGTCTGGAAACACCATATATTTT,TRBD1,few,TRBJ1-3,TRBV11-2
CSVFQRETQYF,TGCAGCGTTTTCCAACGGGAGACCCAGTACTTC,.,many,TRBJ2-5,TRBV29-1
CASGVSGRGSDTQYF,TGTGCCAGCGGGGTTAGCGGGAGAGGTTCAGATACGCAGTATTTT,TRBD2,few,TRBJ2-3,TRBV2
CASSQEGTSGVYNEQFF,TGTGCCAGCAGCCAAGAAGGGACTAGCGGAGTATACAATGAGCAGTTCTTC,TRBD2,.,TRBJ2-1,TRBV3-1
CASSQAAYNEQFF,TGCGCCAGCAGCCAGGCAGCTTACAATGAGCAGTTCTTC,.,many,TRBJ2-1,TRBV4-1
CASSTWRGLPYEQYF,TGCGCCAGCAGCACGTGGAGGGGACTACCCTACGAGCAGTACTTC,TRBD2,few,TRBJ2-7,TRBV5-1
CASSFSPSSGTYNEQFF,TGTGCCAGCAGTTTCTCTCCCTCGAGCGGAACTTACAATGAGCAGTTCTTC,.,few,TRBJ2-1,TRBV28